This TCR beta chain was observed in a study of blood T cells in healthy people across ages. Primed by a sample-barcoded 5' primer and a J-beta primer mix, a second PCR proceeded for roughly 6 to 12 cycles. Through a template-switch adaptor with 12 random nucleotides, each cDNA molecule received a tag. TCRdb passed the 5' RACE reads through MiXCR, listing each CDR3 protein once. The table has hundreds of thousands of distinct CDR3 sequences, roughly three fifths seen once. This clonotype has more than one count but fewer than ten. Every donor provided roughly 10 milliliters of peripheral blood. The sequence came from a man aged 60 to 69 in good health. Source material: blood.

As DNA, the CDR3 is TGTGCCAGCAGTGAACTAGCGGGGATCTACGAGCAGTACTTC. Amino acid sequence: CASSELAGIYEQYF. The chain has TRBV2 and TRBJ2-7; 9 bases line up with TRBD2. The J segment lost 3 bases and the V segment lost 2 bases, leaving 2 bases of the junction unmatched. The germline CDR1 and CDR2 sequences are SNHLY and FYNNEI. The CDR3 loop spans 14 amino acids.